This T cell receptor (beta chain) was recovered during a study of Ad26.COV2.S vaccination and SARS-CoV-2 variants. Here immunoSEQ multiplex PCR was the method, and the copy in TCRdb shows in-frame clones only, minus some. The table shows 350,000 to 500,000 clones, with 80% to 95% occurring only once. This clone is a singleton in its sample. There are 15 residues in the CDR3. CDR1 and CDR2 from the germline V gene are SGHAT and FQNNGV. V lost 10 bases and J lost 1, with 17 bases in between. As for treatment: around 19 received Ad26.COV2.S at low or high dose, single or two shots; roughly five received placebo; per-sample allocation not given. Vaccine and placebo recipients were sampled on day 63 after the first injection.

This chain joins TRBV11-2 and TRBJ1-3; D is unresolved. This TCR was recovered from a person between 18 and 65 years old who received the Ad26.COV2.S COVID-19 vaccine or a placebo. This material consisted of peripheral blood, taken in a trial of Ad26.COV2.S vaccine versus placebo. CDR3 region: CATRTSSGSGNTIYF. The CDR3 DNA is TGTGCCACCCGTACCTCTTCAGGTTCTGGAAACACCATATATTTT.